A selection of T cell receptor beta chains follows, all from one sample in a study of CD8 T cells in Susac syndrome. TCRdb reanalysed the immunoSEQ multiplex PCR reads using MiXCR and keeps one entry per CDR3 protein. The sample lists under 150,000 distinct CDR3 sequences, more than 75% occurring once. Sequencing used CD8+ T cells from PBMCs. Every receptor here comes from a human donor with multiple sclerosis. Both conserved end residues are part of each CDR3. D genes are given only for firm matches. Size tells how often a clone was seen (once, few, many) or the class of an expanded clone, and some rows leave it out.

D gene: NA; V gene: TRBV30; J gene: TRBJ2-2; clone size: NA; CDR3 DNA: TGTGCCTGGAGTTTGGGGGAGCTGTTTTTT; CDR3 protein: CAWSLGELFF
D gene: NA; V gene: TRBV19; J gene: TRBJ1-5; clone size: NA; CDR3 DNA: TGTGCCAGTAGTATGTTAATGTGGGTGATTGATCAGCCCCAGCATTTT; CDR3 protein: CASSMLMWVIDQPQHF
D gene: NA; V gene: TRBV11-1; J gene: TRBJ2-1; clone size: NA; CDR3 DNA: TGTGCCAGCAGCTTAATGGGCAGGGAGCAGTTCTTC; CDR3 protein: CASSLMGREQFF
D gene: NA; V gene: TRBV6-6; J gene: TRBJ2-7; clone size: NA; CDR3 DNA: TGTGCCAGCAGTCCTAACGGATTGGGCTACGAGCAGTACTTC; CDR3 protein: CASSPNGLGYEQYF
D gene: NA; V gene: TRBV12-3/TRBV12-4; J gene: TRBJ1-5; clone size: NA; CDR3 DNA: TGTGCCAGCAGTCCGAATATGGGGGTAGGTCAGCCCCAGCATTTT; CDR3 protein: CASSPNMGVGQPQHF
D gene: NA; V gene: TRBV11-2; J gene: TRBJ1-2; clone size: once; CDR3 DNA: TGTGCCAGCAGCTCGCAGGGTAGTGGCTACACCTTC; CDR3 protein: CASSSQGSGYTF
D gene: NA; V gene: TRBV7-9; J gene: TRBJ1-5; clone size: NA; CDR3 DNA: TGTGCCAGCAGCTTAGGGGGAGGGCATCAGCCCCAGCATTTT; CDR3 protein: CASSLGGGHQPQHF
D gene: TRBD2; V gene: TRBV27; J gene: TRBJ2-7; clone size: NA; CDR3 DNA: TGTGCCAGCAGTTTAAATCCTACGACTAGCGTCGAGCAGTACTTC; CDR3 protein: CASSLNPTTSVEQYF
D gene: NA; V gene: TRBV27; J gene: TRBJ1-1; clone size: NA; CDR3 DNA: TGTGCCAGCAGGCTAGCGGGGGGCACTGAAGCTTTCTTT; CDR3 protein: CASRLAGGTEAFF
D gene: NA; V gene: TRBV6-2/TRBV6-3; J gene: TRBJ1-1; clone size: NA; CDR3 DNA: TGTGCCAGCAGTTACGGGGGACAGAACACTGAAGCTTTCTTT; CDR3 protein: CASSYGGQNTEAFF
D gene: TRBD2; V gene: TRBV20-1; J gene: TRBJ2-4; clone size: NA; CDR3 DNA: TGCAGTGCCCTGAGTAGCGGGAGTACAAAAAACATTCAGTACTTC; CDR3 protein: CSALSSGSTKNIQYF
D gene: NA; V gene: TRBV30; J gene: TRBJ1-5; clone size: NA; CDR3 DNA: TGTGCCTGGAGTGTACAGGTAAATCAGCCCCAGCATTTT; CDR3 protein: CAWSVQVNQPQHF
D gene: NA; V gene: TRBV11-2; J gene: TRBJ1-4; clone size: NA; CDR3 DNA: TGTGCCAGCAGGGGGGCGGTTGCAACTAATGAAAAACTGTTTTTT; CDR3 protein: CASRGAVATNEKLFF
D gene: NA; V gene: TRBV18; J gene: TRBJ2-5; clone size: NA; CDR3 DNA: TGTGCCAGCTCACCCTTAGGACTGGAAGAGACCCAGTACTTC; CDR3 protein: CASSPLGLEETQYF
D gene: TRBD2; V gene: TRBV12-3/TRBV12-4; J gene: TRBJ2-3; clone size: NA; CDR3 DNA: TGTGCCAGCACCGGCCCAGGTCTAGCGGGGCCCCCCAGCACAGATACGCAGTATTTT; CDR3 protein: CASTGPGLAGPPSTDTQYF
D gene: NA; V gene: TRBV10-2; J gene: TRBJ2-3; clone size: NA; CDR3 DNA: TGCGCCAGCTTCCCCCATGGGGATACGCAGTATTTT; CDR3 protein: CASFPHGDTQYF
D gene: NA; V gene: TRBV12-3/TRBV12-4; J gene: TRBJ1-2; clone size: NA; CDR3 DNA: TGTGCCAGCTACCTTGGGAGTGGGGGGGCTGAAGGCTACACCTTC; CDR3 protein: CASYLGSGGAEGYTF
D gene: NA; V gene: TRBV12-3/TRBV12-4; J gene: TRBJ2-4; clone size: NA; CDR3 DNA: TGTGCCAGCAGAACTCCGGGAACAAACATTCAGTACTTC; CDR3 protein: CASRTPGTNIQYF
D gene: TRBD1; V gene: TRBV20-1; J gene: TRBJ1-4; clone size: NA; CDR3 DNA: TGCAGTGCTAGAAGACAGGGGAGTTACGAAAAACTGTTTTTT; CDR3 protein: CSARRQGSYEKLFF
D gene: NA; V gene: TRBV6-5; J gene: TRBJ1-2; clone size: NA; CDR3 DNA: TGTGCCAGCAGTTACGGAGGGTCGGATGGCTACACCTTC; CDR3 protein: CASSYGGSDGYTF
D gene: TRBD2; V gene: TRBV7-8; J gene: TRBJ2-5; clone size: NA; CDR3 DNA: TGTGCCAGCAGCCTCCCGACTAGCGGAAACCAAGAGACCCAGTACTTC; CDR3 protein: CASSLPTSGNQETQYF
D gene: NA; V gene: TRBV19; J gene: TRBJ1-1; clone size: NA; CDR3 DNA: TGTGCCAGTAGATGGGGGGGGAGCACTGAAGCTTTCTTT; CDR3 protein: CASRWGGSTEAFF
D gene: NA; V gene: TRBV10-3; J gene: TRBJ1-1; clone size: NA; CDR3 DNA: TGTGCCATCTGGGAAAACACTGAAGCTTTCTTT; CDR3 protein: CAIWENTEAFF
D gene: NA; V gene: TRBV4-1; J gene: TRBJ2-7; clone size: NA; CDR3 DNA: TGCGCCAGCAGCCACGGAACCGACGGGATTAGGTTCTACGAGCAGTACTTC; CDR3 protein: CASSHGTDGIRFYEQYF